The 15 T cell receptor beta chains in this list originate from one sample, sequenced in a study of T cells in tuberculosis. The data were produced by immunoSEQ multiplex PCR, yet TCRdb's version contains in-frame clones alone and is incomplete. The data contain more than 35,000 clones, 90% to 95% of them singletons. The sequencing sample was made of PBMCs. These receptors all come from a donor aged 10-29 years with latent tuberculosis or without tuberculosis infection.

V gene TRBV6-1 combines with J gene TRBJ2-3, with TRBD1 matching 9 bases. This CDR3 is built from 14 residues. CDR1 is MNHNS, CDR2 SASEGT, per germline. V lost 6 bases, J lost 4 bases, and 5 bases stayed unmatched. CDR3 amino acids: CASSLQGAADTQYF. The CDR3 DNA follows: TGTGCCAGCAGCTTACAGGGGGCCGCAGATACGCAGTATTTT.

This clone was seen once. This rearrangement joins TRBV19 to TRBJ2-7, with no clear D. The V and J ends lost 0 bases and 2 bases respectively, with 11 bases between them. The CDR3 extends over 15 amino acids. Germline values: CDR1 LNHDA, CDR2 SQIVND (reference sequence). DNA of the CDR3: TGTGCCAGTAGTATAGAGACAACCAACACCTACGAGCAGTACTTC. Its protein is CASSIETTNTYEQYF.

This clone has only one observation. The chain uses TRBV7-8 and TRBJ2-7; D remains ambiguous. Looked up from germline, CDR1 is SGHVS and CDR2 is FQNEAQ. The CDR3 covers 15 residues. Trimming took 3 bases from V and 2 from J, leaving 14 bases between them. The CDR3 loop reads CASSLTLDTAYEQYF. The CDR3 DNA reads TGTGCCAGCAGCTTGACACTCGACACTGCCTACGAGCAGTACTTC.

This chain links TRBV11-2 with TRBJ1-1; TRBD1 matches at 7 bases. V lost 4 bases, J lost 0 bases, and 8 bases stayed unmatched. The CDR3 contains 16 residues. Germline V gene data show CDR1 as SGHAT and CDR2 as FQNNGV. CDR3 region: CASSSMGQSMNTEAFF. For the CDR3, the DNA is TGTGCCAGCAGCTCGATGGGACAGTCCATGAACACTGAAGCTTTCTTT.

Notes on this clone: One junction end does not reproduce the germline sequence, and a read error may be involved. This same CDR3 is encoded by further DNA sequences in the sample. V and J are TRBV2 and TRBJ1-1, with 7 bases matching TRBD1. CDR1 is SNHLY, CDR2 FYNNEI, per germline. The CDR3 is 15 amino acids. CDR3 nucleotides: TGCGCCAGCAGTGAAGGGGGACAGCTGAACACTGAAGCTTTCTTT. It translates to CASSEGGQLNTEAFF.

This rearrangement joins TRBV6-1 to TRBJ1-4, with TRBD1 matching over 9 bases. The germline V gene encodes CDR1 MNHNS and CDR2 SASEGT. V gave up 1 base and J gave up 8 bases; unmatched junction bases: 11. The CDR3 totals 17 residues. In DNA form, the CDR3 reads TGTGCCAGCAGTGAAGTGACAGGGGGTACGGGCCGAGAAAAACTGTTTTTT. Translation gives CASSEVTGGTGREKLFF.

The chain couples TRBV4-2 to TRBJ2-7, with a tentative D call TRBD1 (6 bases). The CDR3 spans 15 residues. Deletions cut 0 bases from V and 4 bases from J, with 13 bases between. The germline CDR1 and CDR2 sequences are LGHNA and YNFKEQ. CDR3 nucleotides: TGTGCCAGCAGCCAAGAAGGGGGAGCATTATACGAGCAGTACTTC. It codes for CASSQEGGALYEQYF.

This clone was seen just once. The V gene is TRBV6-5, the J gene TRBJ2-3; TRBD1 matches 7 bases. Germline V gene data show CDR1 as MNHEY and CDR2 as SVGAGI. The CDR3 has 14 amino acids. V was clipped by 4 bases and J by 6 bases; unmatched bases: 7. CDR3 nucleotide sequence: TGTGCCAGCAGTTTCAATTCCAGGGGGGATACGCAGTATTTT. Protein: CASSFNSRGDTQYF.

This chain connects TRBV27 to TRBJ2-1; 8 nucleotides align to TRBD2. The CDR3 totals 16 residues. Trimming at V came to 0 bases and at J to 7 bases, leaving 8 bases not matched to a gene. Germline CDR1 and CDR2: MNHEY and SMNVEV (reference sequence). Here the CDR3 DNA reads TGTGCCAGCAGTTTATCATGGACTAGCATAGGAAATGAGCAGTTCTTC. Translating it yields CASSLSWTSIGNEQFF.

CDR3 DNA: TGTGCCATCAGGGATCCTAGCGGGAGTTCCTACGAGCAGTACTTC. Translated: CAIRDPSGSSYEQYF. V gene TRBV10-3 combines with J gene TRBJ2-7, with 10 bases fitting TRBD2. This CDR3 comprises 15 residues. V lost 6 bases and J lost 1; bases outside the gene matches: 6. Germline V gene sequence: CDR1 ENHRY, CDR2 SYGVKD.

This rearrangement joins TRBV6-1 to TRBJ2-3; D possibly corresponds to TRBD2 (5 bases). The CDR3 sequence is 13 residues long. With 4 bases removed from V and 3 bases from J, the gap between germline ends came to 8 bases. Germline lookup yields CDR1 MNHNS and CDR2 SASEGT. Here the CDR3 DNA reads TGTGCCAGCAGTGGGACTGTTACAGATACGCAGTATTTT. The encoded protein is CASSGTVTDTQYF.

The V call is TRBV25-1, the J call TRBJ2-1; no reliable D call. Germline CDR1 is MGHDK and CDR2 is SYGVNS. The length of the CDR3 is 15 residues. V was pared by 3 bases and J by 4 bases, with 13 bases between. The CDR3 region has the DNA TGTGCCAGCAGTGACCTAATAAGCCCTTACAATGAGCAGTTCTTC. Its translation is CASSDLISPYNEQFF.

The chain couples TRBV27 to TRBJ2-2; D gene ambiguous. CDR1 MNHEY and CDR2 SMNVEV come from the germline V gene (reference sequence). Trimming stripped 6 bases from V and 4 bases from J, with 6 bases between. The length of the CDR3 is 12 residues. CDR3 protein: CASSWPTGELFF. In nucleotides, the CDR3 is TGTGCCAGCAGCTGGCCCACCGGGGAGCTGTTTTTT.

The CDR3 DNA is TGTGCCAGCAGCTTAGAGGGAGGGAGAGGCTCCTATGGCTACACCTTC. Amino acids: CASSLEGGRGSYGYTF. The chain employs TRBV11-2 and TRBJ1-2, with D hard to call. In germline, CDR1 is SGHAT, CDR2 FQNNGV. The CDR3 is 16 residues long. The ends were cut back, 0 bases at V and 4 bases at J, with 15 bases in the middle.

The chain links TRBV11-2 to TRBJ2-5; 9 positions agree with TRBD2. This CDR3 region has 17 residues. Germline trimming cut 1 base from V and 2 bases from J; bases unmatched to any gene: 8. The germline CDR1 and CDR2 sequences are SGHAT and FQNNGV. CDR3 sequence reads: CASSLVQIAGDQETQYF. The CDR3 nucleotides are TGTGCCAGCAGCTTAGTCCAAATAGCGGGGGATCAAGAGACCCAGTACTTC.